Listed here is a single TCR beta chain. The antigen it recognizes is unknown. One base away there is no much larger clone; base qualities are not given. TCRbeta CDR3 regions were amplified from genomic DNA using the immunoSEQ Assay, a bias-controlled multiplex PCR. In the original analysis: Within the assay, amplification of reference gene primers was used to estimate how many nucleated cells each sample contained. To quantify the absolute abundance of each unique TCRbeta CDR3 rearrangement, sequence reads were collapsed and filtered. For each sample, productive Simpson clonality was calculated by taking the square root of Simpson's diversity index across productive rearrangements. Drawn from immuneACCESS, this table holds only the in-frame rearrangements with V and J called that TCRdb kept. Clones are partly lost; checked studies trace under half to an unresolved V gene and leave the rest unexplained. V, J and clone size derive from that table, while D and trimming were established from the DNA sequence. Counted in this sample were fewer than 200,000 clones; around 84% of them appeared once. Clones ranked in the top ten supply under 6.5% of the sample.

The CDR3, cysteine through phenylalanine, is 15 amino acids long. Of the read, only the CDR3 DNA is kept; its 45 bases are in frame from base 1. V is cut back by 4 bases and J by 4 bases, with 10 bases in the junction unmatched. CDR1 is given as SGHNT and CDR2 as YYREEE, both from the germline V gene (reference sequence). The data originate from a study of blood T cell repertoires in COVID-19 (TCRdb year 2020). Regarding the research as a whole: Samples covering the acute and convalescent phases of COVID-19 were provided by collaborators in the United States, Italy and Spain. The repertoires were released in a freely available public database intended as a resource for research on the immune response to SARS-CoV-2. Samples were obtained from the ongoing ImmuneRACE study (first 160 participants) and from 1,254 subjects provided by 6 global collaborators. The material from the prospective study consisted of cDNA or gDNA derived from T cells, B-cell-depleted T cells, or PBMCs. Deeply sampled blood TCRbeta repertoires from subjects exposed to, actively infected with, or recovered from COVID-19 were included in the dataset. Nearly every sample came with metadata listing a de-identified subject ID, COVID-19 status, age in years and sex. HLA class I and class II types, where available, came from metadata supplied by the sample provider rather than from assay-based typing. Beyond this particular receptor, the publication reports: The amount of clinical and demographic metadata varied by source and participant and was provided uncurated.

In Seattle, one collaborating source enrolled patients while the infection was active and tracked those patients longitudinally over the course of disease. Collaborating institutions collected whole blood in K2EDTA tubes following their own protocols. For TCRbeta analysis, collaborator samples were shipped as frozen whole blood, as isolated PBMCs, or as DNA extracted from either sample type. Sequencing was done on a sample of peripheral blood. The source is a woman in her fifties or sixties with COVID-19, enrolled during active disease. The rearranged segments are TRBV5-4 and TRBJ2-7, with 8 middle bases fitting TRBD1. CDR3 protein: CASSNKGQGVYEQYF. The DNA sequence is as follows: TGTGCCAGCAGCAATAAAGGACAGGGAGTATACGAGCAGTACTTC.